The clone carrying this TCR beta chain was counted a few times. Its target is not known. Via MiXCR, TCRdb re-called the 5' RACE reads, giving one row per CDR3 protein. Of 510,000 or so distinct CDR3 sequences listed, roughly 15% were seen once; the top ten hold 0.44%. Trimming removed 1 base at V and 1 base at J, with 10 bases between. The germline CDR1 and CDR2 sequences are MNHEY and SVGAGI. The CDR3 is 15 amino acids. The record originates from a study of identical twins. Whole-study results and caveats: Excess sharing by twins proved weaker in beta out-of-frame sequences. Insertion counts were lower in abundant cord blood beta clonotypes, a trend that memory repertoires did not show.

The sample was also reused in another study, on yellow fever vaccine responses in identical twins.

The material sequenced was CD4+ T cells sorted from blood. This clonotype was sampled from a woman younger than 30 in good health. V and J are TRBV6-5 and TRBJ1-1; the D is unclear. The CDR3 nucleotides are TGTGCCAGCAGTTACTTTGCAGAATCGAACACTGAAGCTTTCTTT. Its protein product is CASSYFAESNTEAFF.